Sequencing of this T cell receptor beta chain was carried out in a study of human T cells and chemical hapten exposure (dated by TCRdb to about 2021). At the level of the whole study: For sensitization, 2% DPC in acetone was applied to a roughly 2 cm by roughly 2 cm area of upper inner arm skin. Patients additionally received weekly therapeutic DPC doses to the scalp throughout the roughly 24-week study period. Patch testing on the upper back used Finn chambers containing 0.01% DPC, with scoring done after 6 days according to International Contact Dermatitis Research Group standards. The patient cohort, mostly female, included alopecia areata with under or over 50% scalp involvement, alopecia totalis and alopecia universalis. The libraries were sequenced as a pool, and the TCR yield per sample differed mostly because of small variations in library volumes within the pool. The study tracked peripheral blood TCR repertoire changes in vivo during primary and secondary sensitization to the hapten diphenylcyclopropenone (DPC) in alopecia patients. Blood samples were taken from patients before sensitization (week 0) and at 2, 6 and about 24 weeks after DPC sensitization. Blood for TCR sequencing was provided by twenty-nine alopecia patients at one to four time points (pre-sensitization, 2, 6 and 24 weeks).

The V and J ends are trimmed by 3 bases and 3 bases, leaving 12 bases between them. From a lookup of the germline V gene, CDR1 and CDR2 are SQVTM and ANQGSEA. Its CDR3 holds 13 amino acids, cysteine through phenylalanine. CDR3 DNA is the only sequence kept; it has 39 bases, read in frame from the first base. The library was generated by RACE. Sequencing instrument: NextSeq 500. During library preparation, unique molecular identifiers were attached to individual cDNA molecules so that TCRs could be counted quantitatively and reproducibly. Both TCR alpha and TCR beta chains were sequenced from each blood RNA sample. Turning to the authors' computational methods: A median of approximately 100,000 TCRs per sample was observed, with a range of about 23,224 to 700,000. V, J and CDR3 annotation of the TCR reads was carried out using the Decombinator software suite. For PS versus PT1 abundance plots, all samples were subsampled to the same number of TCRs (28,000). TCRs were defined as expanded if absent before sensitization and observed at least eight times at the 2-week time point. The public reads were run again by TCRdb, first through fastp at Q25 and then through MiXCR, and only productive beta chains were kept. Each entry is one CDR3 protein sequence, shown with its most common DNA and genes. None of the V and J calls come from the authors' own analysis; TCRdb made them. Here the sample has fewer than 50,000 distinct CDR3 sequences; 6.5% to 8% occur a single time. Of the sample, about 1.2% is held by the ten largest clones.

This clonotype showed up many times. This clone's antigen is unknown. The sample holds no much larger clone one base away, and base qualities are not on file. The study at large found these results: Compared with pre-sensitization or healthy control sets, expanded TCRs formed significantly more large CDR3 similarity clusters, which is consistent with antigen-driven responses. After repeated subsampling, the strength of the expansion versus patch-test correlation and the threshold at which it became significant changed. A positive correlation was found between the number of PT1 expanded TCRs and patch test score, with significance reached at thresholds 8, 16 and 32 but not 4. No change with DPC sensitization was found in the number of TCRs above 1 in 1000 frequency, and no evidence of global repertoire structure alterations was found. Alopecia, a presumed autoimmune disease, was present in all patients, so the immune response of the patients might differ from that of healthy individuals.

Sample time point, as interpreted from the label and publication: pre-sensitization, week 0. The sample's treatment or condition label, in plain terms: therapeutic diphenylcyclopropenone sensitization with weekly scalp DPC. At each patch-test visit, blood was drawn before the patch test was applied. Patients were eligible if aged 18 to 70, diagnosed with alopecia and judged suitable for DPC therapy, and pregnant patients were excluded. Unfractionated whole blood was collected in Tempus Blood RNA tubes, and total RNA was extracted from that blood. This chain joins TRBV29-1 to TRBJ2-7; TRBD2 is a possible D gene, resting on 6 matching bases. The source of this sequence is a woman between 45 and 65 years old with alopecia areata. Some clones in this sample may be carry-over from other donors' samples. The material was whole blood, obtained in connection with sensitization to the hapten diphenylcyclopropenone (DPC). The nucleotides read TGCAGCGTTGAGATCGGGACTCACTACGAGCAGTACTTC. It encodes CSVEIGTHYEQYF.